These T cell receptor beta chains were read from a single sample in a study of blood T cell repertoires in COVID-19. Libraries were prepared by immunoSEQ multiplex PCR; TCRdb keeps only in-frame clonotypes and omits some of them. Among approximately 190,000 clones, about 85% were seen once, and the ten largest hold under 2.5%. Input material: peripheral blood. These receptors all come from a man between 65 and 85 years old with active or convalescent COVID-19. Both conserved end residues are part of each CDR3. Each record gives: D gene, clone size, J gene, V gene, CDR3 DNA, CDR3 protein. A D gene is named only where the DNA matches it firmly. Not every row has a clone size; where given, it reads once, few, many or a size class.

NA | NA | TRBJ2-1 | TRBV28 | TGTGCCAGCAGTTTTGTGGCGGTTTCTAATGAGCAGTTCTTC | CASSFVAVSNEQFF
TRBD2 | NA | TRBJ2-1 | TRBV5-5 | TGTGCCAGCAGCACCGCGGGTAGCGGGGGGCCTTACAATGAGCAGTTCTTC | CASSTAGSGGPYNEQFF
TRBD1 | NA | TRBJ2-5 | TRBV28 | TGTGCCAGCAGGCTCAGGGGGCTTATGGCGGAGACCCAGTACTTC | CASRLRGLMAETQYF
NA | once | TRBJ2-5 | TRBV2 | TGTGCCAGCAGTGACCTACAGTCGGGATACCAAGAGACCCAGTACTTC | CASSDLQSGYQETQYF
TRBD2 | NA | TRBJ2-7 | TRBV5-1 | TGCGCCAGCAGCTCGTTTAGCGGGAGAGTTTACGAGCAGTACTTC | CASSSFSGRVYEQYF
NA | NA | TRBJ2-7 | TRBV4-1 | TGCGCCAGCAGCCAAGATTTCGGACAGTACAACTACGAGCAGTACTTC | CASSQDFGQYNYEQYF
TRBD2 | NA | TRBJ2-2 | TRBV7-2 | TGTGCCAGCAGCTTTGCTAGCGGGATAGTCACCGGGGAGCTGTTTTTT | CASSFASGIVTGELFF
NA | once | TRBJ2-2 | TRBV18 | TGTGCCAGCTCACCTACGGGGGACACCGGGGAGCTGTTTTTT | CASSPTGDTGELFF
TRBD2 | NA | TRBJ2-1 | TRBV3-1/TRBV3-2 | TGTGCCAGCAGCCAAGACGGACTAGCGGGAGTGTGGTCCTACAATGAGCAGTTCTTC | CASSQDGLAGVWSYNEQFF
TRBD2 | NA | TRBJ2-7 | TRBV7-2 | TGTGCCAGCAGCTTATCTGCTAGCGGGAGCACCCACGAGCAGTACTTC | CASSLSASGSTHEQYF
NA | NA | TRBJ2-1 | TRBV14 | TGTGCCAGCAGCCAAGTTTTGATTCCGGGACTTAATGAGCAGTTCTTC | CASSQVLIPGLNEQFF
TRBD1 | NA | TRBJ2-5 | TRBV9 | TGTGCCAGCAGCGCGGGACAGGGATGGGAGACCCAGTACTTC | CASSAGQGWETQYF
TRBD2 | NA | TRBJ2-7 | TRBV6-6 | TGTGCCAGCAGTTACCGGGTAGCGGGCTCCTACGAGCAGTACTTC | CASSYRVAGSYEQYF
NA | NA | TRBJ1-1 | TRBV27 | TGTGCCAGCAGTTTATCAGCCGGCGGGGGCACTGAAGCTTTCTTT | CASSLSAGGGTEAFF
NA | NA | TRBJ1-1 | TRBV3-1/TRBV3-2 | TGTGCCAGCAGCCAGCAGGGAAACCAGAAAGCTTTCTTT | CASSQQGNQKAFF
TRBD1 | NA | TRBJ2-3 | TRBV5-1 | TGCGCCAGCAGCTCCGGACAGGCCCTAGGGGCAGATACGCAGTATTTT | CASSSGQALGADTQYF
TRBD2 | NA | TRBJ2-3 | TRBV2 | TGTGCCAGCAGTGAACTGGGAGGGCGGGGAGATACGCAGTATTTT | CASSELGGRGDTQYF
TRBD1 | NA | TRBJ1-1 | TRBV14 | TGTGCCAGCAGCCTGCGGACAGGCATGAACACTGAAGCTTTCTTT | CASSLRTGMNTEAFF
NA | NA | TRBJ2-1 | TRBV28 | TGTGCCAGCAGTTTCCTTCGGGGAACCTACAATGAGCAGTTCTTC | CASSFLRGTYNEQFF
NA | NA | TRBJ2-3 | TRBV27 | TGTGCCAGCAGTGCCACTGGTGGTACGCAGTATTTT | CASSATGGTQYF
NA | NA | TRBJ2-2 | TRBV25-1 | TGTGCCAGCAGTCCAGCCCCAGGCTCAGTAAACACCGGGGAGCTGTTTTTT | CASSPAPGSVNTGELFF
TRBD2 | few | TRBJ2-5 | TRBV19 | TGTGCCAGTAGTCGGTTAGCGGGAAGCCAAGAGACCCAGTACTTC | CASSRLAGSQETQYF
NA | NA | TRBJ2-5 | TRBV10-1 | TGCGCCAGCAGTGTGACTAGAGAGGCCCGATCGGCCTTTTTATGTGAGACCCAGTACTTC | CASSVTREARSAFLCETQYF
TRBD1 | NA | TRBJ1-6 | TRBV19 | TGTGCCAGTAGCCAGACAGGGTTTAATTCACCCCTCCACTTT | CASSQTGFNSPLHF
NA | NA | TRBJ2-3 | TRBV6-2/TRBV6-3 | TGTGCCAGCAGTTACGTAGCTGCATCGGATACGCAGTATTTT | CASSYVAASDTQYF
TRBD1 | NA | TRBJ2-7 | TRBV10-3 | TGTGCCATCAGTGAGGGGACAGGGCCCTACGAGCAGTACTTC | CAISEGTGPYEQYF
NA | NA | TRBJ2-7 | TRBV7-2 | TGTGCCAGCAGCCCCTCCCCCGGGTTAGCCGAGCAGTACTTC | CASSPSPGLAEQYF
TRBD2 | NA | TRBJ2-7 | TRBV7-2 | TGTGCCAGCAGCTTAGGAGCGGGGGTCCACGAGCAGTACTTC | CASSLGAGVHEQYF
NA | NA | TRBJ1-1 | TRBV25-1 | TGTGCCAGCAGGGAGACAGGGAACACTGAAGCTTTCTTT | CASRETGNTEAFF
NA | few | TRBJ1-5 | TRBV6-2/TRBV6-3 | TGTGCCAGCAGTTACTCGAGCTTGGGGGGGGACCGACCCCAGCATTTT | CASSYSSLGGDRPQHF
TRBD2 | few | TRBJ2-2 | TRBV3-1/TRBV3-2 | TGTGCCAGCAGCCAAGCACTGGGGAGGGGTCGGAACACCGGGGAGCTGTTTTTT | CASSQALGRGRNTGELFF
TRBD2 | NA | TRBJ2-7 | TRBV9 | TGTGCCAGCAGCGTTGGAGCGGGAGGGACCTACGAGCAGTACTTC | CASSVGAGGTYEQYF
NA | NA | TRBJ1-2 | TRBV28 | TGTGCCAGCAGTGGGGGCGCATATAGTGGCTACACCTTC | CASSGGAYSGYTF
NA | NA | TRBJ2-6 | TRBV7-9 | TGTGCCAGCATCTCCTCTGGGGCCAACGTCCTGACTTTC | CASISSGANVLTF
NA | NA | TRBJ1-1 | TRBV11-2 | TGTGCCAGCAGCCCAATCGGGACTCCTCTGCGGGGCACTGAAGCTTTCTTT | CASSPIGTPLRGTEAFF
TRBD2 | NA | TRBJ2-3 | TRBV10-3 | TGTGCCACCGCGGGGGGGCCAAAATCAGATACGCAGTATTTT | CATAGGPKSDTQYF
TRBD2 | NA | TRBJ2-7 | TRBV18 | TGTGCCAGCTCACCTGGGACTAACTCCTACGAGCAGTACTTC | CASSPGTNSYEQYF
NA | NA | TRBJ1-1 | TRBV18 | TGTGCCAGCTCACCACAGCAGAACACTGAAGCTTTCTTT | CASSPQQNTEAFF
NA | NA | TRBJ2-4 | TRBV7-9 | TGTGCCAGCAGCCGAGTGGTAGCCAAAAACATTCAGTACTTC | CASSRVVAKNIQYF
TRBD1 | NA | TRBJ1-4 | TRBV2 | TGTGCCAGCACGAAAAACAGGGGAATCCTGGTTGCAACTAATGAAAAACTGTTTTTT | CASTKNRGILVATNEKLFF
NA | NA | TRBJ2-7 | TRBV19 | TGTGCCAGTAAAATCCACGGACAGTCCTACGAGCAGTACTTC | CASKIHGQSYEQYF
TRBD2 | few | TRBJ2-7 | TRBV27 | TGTGCCAGCAGTTTCGGGACTAGCGGGATGCAGTACTTC | CASSFGTSGMQYF
TRBD2 | few | TRBJ2-5 | TRBV3-1/TRBV3-2 | TGTGCCAGCAGCCAGGGAATAAGCGGGGGGGCGTTGGGGACCCAGTACTTC | CASSQGISGGALGTQYF
TRBD1 | NA | TRBJ2-7 | TRBV10-2 | TGCGCCAGCGGGGCAGGGGGCGATCCGTACTTC | CASGAGGDPYF
TRBD2 | NA | TRBJ2-5 | TRBV11-2 | TGTGCCAGCACCCGCCGGGGGGAGAGAGAAGAGACCCAGTACTTC | CASTRRGEREETQYF